This T cell receptor (beta chain) was recorded in a study of T-cell memory formation after mild COVID-19. Study at large: Most TCR clusters belonged to a single donor.

TCRdb independently ran MiXCR on the 5' RACE reads; one entry per CDR3 protein. There are hundreds of thousands of distinct CDR3 sequences in the sample; approximately 8% occur only once, and under 25% lies in the top ten. The CDR3 contains 15 residues. CDR1 is LGHNA, CDR2 YSLEER, per germline. Trimming pared 0 bases from V and 7 bases from J, leaving 12 bases between. Study-wide findings and caveats: CD4+ bias marked clones expanding day 15 to 37, unlike balanced contracting clones. Some responding clones appeared in pre-infection memory, suggesting cross-reactive memory joined.

This clonotype was detected a few times. Its antigen is still unknown. The chain carries TRBV4-3 and TRBJ2-2; D remains ambiguous. The source of this sequence is a young man who had mild COVID-19 (a few samples of this study predate the infection). Cell type and time point are not known. What was sequenced was PBMCs or a T cell subset sorted from them (not recorded which). Here the CDR3 reads CASSQESADYGELFF. The CDR3 nucleotides read TGCGCCAGCAGCCAAGAAAGTGCGGATTACGGGGAGCTGTTTTTT.